These T cell receptor beta chains were read from a single sample in a study of CD8+ T cells in alopecia areata. TCRdb's table, derived via immunoSEQ multiplex PCR, lists solely in-frame clones and lacks some. This sample carries about 91,000 clones, roughly 47% of them seen once, and the ten largest clones take approximately 0.79%. Sequencing was done on a sample of CD4+ T cells sorted from blood. The source of these receptors is a human donor with alopecia areata. The CDR3 runs from the conserved cysteine through the conserved F or W. The D gene is left open where the match is weak. The size field is filled for only some rows; it gives once, few, many or a size class.

d_gene	abundance	v_gene	j_gene	CDR3nt	CDR3aa
NA	NA	TRBV4-3	TRBJ2-4	TGCGCCAGCAGCCAAGAGGGTCCAGTGGGGAACTTC	CASSQEGPVGNF
NA	NA	TRBV5-4	TRBJ1-1	TGTGCCAGCAGTGGTATGAACACTGAAGCTTTCTTT	CASSGMNTEAFF
NA	NA	TRBV4-2	TRBJ1-2	TGTGCCAGCAGCCAAGGGTCGGTGAACTATGGCTACACCTTC	CASSQGSVNYGYTF
TRBD1	NA	TRBV9	TRBJ1-4	TGTGCCAGCAGCGCTCCGGGACAGGGATACGAAAAACTGTTTTTT	CASSAPGQGYEKLFF
TRBD2	NA	TRBV28	TRBJ2-3	TGTGCCAGCAGCTTAGCGGGGATCCACTCCTTTGATACGCAGTATTTT	CASSLAGIHSFDTQYF
NA	NA	TRBV30	TRBJ2-5	TGTGCCTCCGCGCAGGGAGAGACCCAGTACTTC	CASAQGETQYF
TRBD1	NA	TRBV28	TRBJ2-3	TGTGCCAGCCCACCATTGGGACAGGGGAAAACAGATACGCAGTATTTT	CASPPLGQGKTDTQYF
NA	few	TRBV29-1	TRBJ2-5	TGCAGCCCCGCTCGTGGGGGGACCCAGTACTTC	CSPARGGTQYF
NA	NA	TRBV2	TRBJ1-1	TGTGCCAGCAGTGCGACAGCTACCTACACTGAAGCTTTCTTT	CASSATATYTEAFF
NA	few	TRBV29-1	TRBJ2-4	TGCAGCGTTGAAGATCCGAGGGCCAAAAACATTCAGTACTTC	CSVEDPRAKNIQYF
NA	NA	TRBV7-2	TRBJ1-2	TGTGCCAGCAGCCCACGTAGAGGCCAAAATGGCTACACCTTC	CASSPRRGQNGYTF
NA	NA	TRBV9	TRBJ2-7	TGTGCCAGCAGCGTAGAGCTGGGGCCCTACGGGCAGTACTTC	CASSVELGPYGQYF
TRBD2	NA	TRBV7-2	TRBJ2-5	TGTGCCAGCAGCCCGGGAGGCAATCGAGAGACCCAGTACTTC	CASSPGGNRETQYF
TRBD2	few	TRBV29-1	TRBJ2-7	TGCAGCGTGGTACTAGCGGGAAAAGATTACGAGCAGTACTTC	CSVVLAGKDYEQYF
NA	NA	TRBV15	TRBJ2-7	TGTGCCACCATGGACGTTACAAGCGGTTCCTACGAGCAGTACTTC	CATMDVTSGSYEQYF
TRBD2	few	TRBV29-1	TRBJ2-3	TGCAGCGTTGGAGGTAGCGGGTTAAGGGATACGCAGTATTTT	CSVGGSGLRDTQYF
NA	NA	TRBV30	TRBJ1-1	TGTGCCTGGAGCCTGACAGAGAACACTGAAGCTTTCTTT	CAWSLTENTEAFF
TRBD2	NA	TRBV5-6	TRBJ2-1	TGTGCCAGCAGTCTTTTAGGGACTAGAGAGGATGAGCAGTTCTTC	CASSLLGTREDEQFF
NA	NA	TRBV5-1	TRBJ2-5	TGTGCCAGCAGCTTTTCCGGGGGAGAGACCCAGTACTTC	CASSFSGGETQYF
NA	few	TRBV5-1	TRBJ2-5	TGCGCCAGCAGCTTGGACACCCAAGAGACCCAGTACTTC	CASSLDTQETQYF
NA	NA	TRBV25-1	TRBJ1-2	TGTGCCAGCAGTGATCCAGGGGCCAGCCACTATGGCTACACCTTC	CASSDPGASHYGYTF
TRBD2	NA	TRBV5-1	TRBJ2-1	TGCGCCAGCAGCTCCCAGGGACTAGATCTTGCGGGTGAGCAGTTCTTC	CASSSQGLDLAGEQFF